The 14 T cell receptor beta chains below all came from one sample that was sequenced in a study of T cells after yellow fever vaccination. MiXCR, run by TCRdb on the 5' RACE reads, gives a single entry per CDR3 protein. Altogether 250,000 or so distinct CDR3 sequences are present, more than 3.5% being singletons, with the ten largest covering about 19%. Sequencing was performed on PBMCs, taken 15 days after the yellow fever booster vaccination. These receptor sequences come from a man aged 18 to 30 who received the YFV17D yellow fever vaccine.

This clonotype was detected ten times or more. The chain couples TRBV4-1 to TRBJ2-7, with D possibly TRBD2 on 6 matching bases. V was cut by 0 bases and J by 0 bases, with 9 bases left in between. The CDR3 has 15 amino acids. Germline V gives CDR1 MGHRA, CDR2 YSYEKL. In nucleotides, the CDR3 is TGCGCCAGCAGCCAAGACCGGGGGTCCTCCTACGAGCAGTACTTC. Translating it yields CASSQDRGSSYEQYF.

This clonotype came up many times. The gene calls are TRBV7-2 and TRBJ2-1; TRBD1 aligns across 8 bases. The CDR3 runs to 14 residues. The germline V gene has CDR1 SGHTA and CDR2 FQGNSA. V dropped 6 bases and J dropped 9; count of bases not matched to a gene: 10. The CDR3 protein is CASSPGTGGREQFF. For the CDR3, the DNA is TGTGCCAGCAGTCCCGGGACAGGAGGTCGTGAGCAGTTCTTC.

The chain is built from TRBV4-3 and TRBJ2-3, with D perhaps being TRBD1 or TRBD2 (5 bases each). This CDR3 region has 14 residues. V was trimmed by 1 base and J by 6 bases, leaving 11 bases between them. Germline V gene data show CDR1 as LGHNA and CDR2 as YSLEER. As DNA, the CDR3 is TGCGCCAGCAGCCAAGGGCAGGGAGAGGATACGCAGTATTTT. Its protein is CASSQGQGEDTQYF.

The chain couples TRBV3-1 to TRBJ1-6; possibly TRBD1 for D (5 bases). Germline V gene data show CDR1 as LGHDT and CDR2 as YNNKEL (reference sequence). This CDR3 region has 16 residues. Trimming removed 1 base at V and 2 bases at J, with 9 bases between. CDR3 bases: TGTGCCAGCAGCCAAGGGGCAGGGCCCTATAATTCACCCCTCCACTTT. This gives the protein CASSQGAGPYNSPLHF.

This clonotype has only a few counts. The CDR3, as DNA: TGTGCCAGCAGCCAGTATGGGCGCTCCTACGAGCAGTACTTC. Its protein is CASSQYGRSYEQYF. The V call is TRBV7-6, the J call TRBJ2-7; D gene ambiguous. The CDR3 totals 14 residues. Germline-derived CDR1 and CDR2 are SGHVS and FNYEAQ. Trimming pared 5 bases from V and 0 bases from J, leaving 11 bases between.

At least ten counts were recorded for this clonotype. CDR3 in DNA: TGTGCCAGCAGCCCCGACATCTCCTACGAGCAGTACTTC. It translates to CASSPDISYEQYF. The chain is built from TRBV9 and TRBJ2-7; D remains unclear. With 4 bases removed from V and 0 bases from J, the gap between germline ends came to 8 bases. The germline V gene has CDR1 SGDLS and CDR2 YYNGEE. The CDR3 loop spans 13 amino acids.

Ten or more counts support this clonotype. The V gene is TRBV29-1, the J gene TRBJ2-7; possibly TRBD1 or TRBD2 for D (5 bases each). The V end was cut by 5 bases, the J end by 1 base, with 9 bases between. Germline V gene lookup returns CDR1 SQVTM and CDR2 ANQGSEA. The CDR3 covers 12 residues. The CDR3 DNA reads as TGCAGCGTTCGGGGACGGTCCTACGAGCAGTACTTC. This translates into CSVRGRSYEQYF.

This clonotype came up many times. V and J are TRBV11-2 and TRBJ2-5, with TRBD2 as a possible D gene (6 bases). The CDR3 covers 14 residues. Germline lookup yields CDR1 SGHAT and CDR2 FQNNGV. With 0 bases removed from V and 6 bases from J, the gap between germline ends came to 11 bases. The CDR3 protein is CASSLEGLRQTQYF. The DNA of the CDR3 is TGTGCCAGCAGCTTAGAAGGACTAAGGCAGACCCAGTACTTC.

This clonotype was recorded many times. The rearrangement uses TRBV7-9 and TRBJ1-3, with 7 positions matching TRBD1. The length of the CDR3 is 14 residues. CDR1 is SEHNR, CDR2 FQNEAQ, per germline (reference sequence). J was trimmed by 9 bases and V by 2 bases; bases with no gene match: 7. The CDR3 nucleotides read TGTGCCAGCAGCTTAACGACAGGGTCCGGCACCATATATTTT. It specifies CASSLTTGSGTIYF.

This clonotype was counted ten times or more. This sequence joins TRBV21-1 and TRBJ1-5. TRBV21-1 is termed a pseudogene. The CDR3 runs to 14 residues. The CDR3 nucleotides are TGTGCCAGCAGCGCACGGCTTCTAAATCAGCCCCAGCATTTT. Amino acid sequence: CASSARLLNQPQHF.

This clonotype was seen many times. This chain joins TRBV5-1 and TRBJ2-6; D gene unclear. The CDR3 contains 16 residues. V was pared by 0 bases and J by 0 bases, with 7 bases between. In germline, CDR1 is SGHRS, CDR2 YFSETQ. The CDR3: CASSLGLRSGANVLTF. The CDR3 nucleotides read TGCGCCAGCAGCTTGGGACTGCGCTCTGGGGCCAACGTCCTGACTTTC.

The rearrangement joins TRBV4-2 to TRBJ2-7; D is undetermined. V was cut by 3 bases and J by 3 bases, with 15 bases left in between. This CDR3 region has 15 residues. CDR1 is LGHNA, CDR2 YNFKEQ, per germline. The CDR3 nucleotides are TGTGCCAGCAGCCACGCGGATTCTAGGAGCTACGAGCAGTACTTC. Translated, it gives CASSHADSRSYEQYF.

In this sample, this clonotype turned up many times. The CDR3 spells CASSQDHNRGNTEAFF. The DNA of the CDR3 is TGCGCCAGCAGCCAAGATCATAACAGGGGAAACACTGAAGCTTTCTTT. V usage is TRBV4-3 and J usage is TRBJ1-1; 7 bases match TRBD1. CDR3 length equals 16 residues. Losses at the gene ends were 0 bases for V and 2 bases for J; bases not matched to a gene: 6. Germline lookup yields CDR1 LGHNA and CDR2 YSLEER.

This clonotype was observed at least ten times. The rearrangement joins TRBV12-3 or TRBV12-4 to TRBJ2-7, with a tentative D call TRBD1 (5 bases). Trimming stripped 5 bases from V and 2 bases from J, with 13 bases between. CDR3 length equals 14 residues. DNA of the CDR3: TGTGCCAGCAGTACCCAGGGTATAACCTACGAGCAGTACTTC. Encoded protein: CASSTQGITYEQYF.